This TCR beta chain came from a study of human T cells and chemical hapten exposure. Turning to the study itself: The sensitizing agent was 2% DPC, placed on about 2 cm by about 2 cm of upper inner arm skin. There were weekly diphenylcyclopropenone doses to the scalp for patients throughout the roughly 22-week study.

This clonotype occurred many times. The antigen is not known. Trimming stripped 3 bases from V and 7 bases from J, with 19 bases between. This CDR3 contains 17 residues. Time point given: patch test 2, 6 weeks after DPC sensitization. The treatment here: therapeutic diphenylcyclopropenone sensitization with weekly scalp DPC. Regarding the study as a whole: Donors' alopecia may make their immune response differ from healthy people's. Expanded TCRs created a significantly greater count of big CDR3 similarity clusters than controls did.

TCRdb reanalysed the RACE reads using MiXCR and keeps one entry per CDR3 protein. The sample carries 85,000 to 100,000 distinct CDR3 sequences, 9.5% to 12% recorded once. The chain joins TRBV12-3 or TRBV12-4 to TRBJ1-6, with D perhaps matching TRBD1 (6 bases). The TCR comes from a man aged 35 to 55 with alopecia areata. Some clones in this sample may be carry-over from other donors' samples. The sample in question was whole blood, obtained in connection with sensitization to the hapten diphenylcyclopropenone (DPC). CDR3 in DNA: TGTGCCAGCAGTTTCTCCCGCACAGGGTCGGAAAATTCACCCCTCCACTTT. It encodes CASSFSRTGSENSPLHF.